This paragraph reports one TCR beta chain. This sample is part of a study of T-cell reconstitution after alpha-beta-depleted transplantation in children. Trimming removed 7 bases at V and 1 base at J, with 16 bases between. From germline, CDR1 is SGHNT and CDR2 YENEEA. This CDR3 has 15 residues. For TCRbeta, the library was prepared with unique molecular identifiers. TCRdb recomputed calls from the PCR reads with MiXCR, one row per CDR3 protein. The data contain around 530,000 distinct CDR3 sequences, 30% to 35% of them singletons. This receptor was identified in a human donor who donated a stem cell graft to a child with aplastic anemia. This chain connects TRBV11-3 to TRBJ2-5, with D possibly being TRBD1 or TRBD2 (6 bases each). The material was PBMCs from the stem cell graft donor, obtained from the stem cell graft. The CDR3 loop reads CASTVRRGIQETQYF. CDR3 DNA: TGTGCCAGCACCGTAAGGAGGGGGATCCAAGAGACCCAGTACTTC.